The subject of this entry is one TCR beta chain. Its antigen is not identified. The data belong to a study of cytomegalovirus exposure and HLA in healthy donors. Turning to the study itself: T cells numbering around 180 million yielded approximately 120 million unique TCR beta sequences in an earlier analysis. Study outcomes and limitations: Previously analyzed data showed that most TCR beta V segments were productive at a frequency of about 87% or about 30%.

V gave up 3 bases and J gave up 10 bases; unmatched junction bases: 11. CDR1 is MGHRA, CDR2 YSYEKL, per germline. This CDR3 has 16 amino acids. With 60 Vbeta and 13 Jbeta primers, the PCR was carried out. Clones were sequenced by immunoSEQ multiplex PCR, and TCRdb holds only the in-frame ones, with some missing. The sample has fewer than 250,000 clones; roughly 87% are singletons. The chain couples TRBV4-1 to TRBJ2-1, with 11 positions matching TRBD2. The sample taken for sequencing was PBMCs. The sequence came from a middle-aged man in good health and CMV-seropositive. The CDR3 coding sequence is TGCGCCAGCAGCCAGAGGCCGACTAGCGGGATAAGGGAGCAGTTCTTC. This gives the protein CASSQRPTSGIREQFF.